The sequence of this T cell receptor beta chain was determined in a study of monozygotic twins with inflammatory bowel disease. Findings of the study overall: No one strong IBD-associated signal or clonotype was supported.

Total RNA was isolated from whole blood without T cell sorting. Template switching incorporated UMIs with a 6-nucleotide sample barcode. TCRdb reprocessed the 5' RACE reads, keeping one entry per CDR3 protein, no DNA. The listing records 150,000 to 200,000 distinct CDR3 sequences. This CDR3 comprises 15 residues. CDR1 is DFQATT, CDR2 SNEGSKA, per germline (reference sequence). In regard to this clonotype: Antigen specificity is unknown.

This TCR derives from a human donor with ulcerative colitis or Crohn's disease, or a healthy co-twin of an affected twin (not recorded which). This chain uses TRBV20-1 with TRBJ2-1; the TCRdb D gene call, TRBD1, has no DNA to confirm it. Sequencing input: blood. CDR3 sequence reads: CSASKVRGGYNEQFF.